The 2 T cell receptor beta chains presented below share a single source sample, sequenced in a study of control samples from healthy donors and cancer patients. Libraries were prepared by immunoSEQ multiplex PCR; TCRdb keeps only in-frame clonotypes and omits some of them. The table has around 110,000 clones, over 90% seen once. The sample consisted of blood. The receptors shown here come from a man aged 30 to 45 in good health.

CDR3 sequence reads: CASRIGGRGGGLVETQYF. The DNA for the CDR3 is TGCGCCAGCCGGATCGGTGGACGGGGCGGGGGCTTGGTAGAGACCCAGTACTTC. The rearrangement uses TRBV5-1 and TRBJ2-5; D possibly corresponds to TRBD2 (7 bases). Trimming pared 7 bases from V and 4 bases from J, leaving 29 bases between. CDR1 is SGHRS, CDR2 YFSETQ, per germline. The CDR3 loop spans 18 amino acids.

The CDR3 loop reads CASSLRISGNTIYF. The CDR3 DNA is TGTGCCAGCTCCCTCCGGATCTCTGGAAACACCATATATTTT. This chain joins TRBV18 and TRBJ1-3; D gene uncertain. Looked up from germline, CDR1 is KGHSH and CDR2 is LQKENI. The V and J ends lost 6 bases and 0 bases respectively, with 9 bases between them. This CDR3 spans 14 amino acids.